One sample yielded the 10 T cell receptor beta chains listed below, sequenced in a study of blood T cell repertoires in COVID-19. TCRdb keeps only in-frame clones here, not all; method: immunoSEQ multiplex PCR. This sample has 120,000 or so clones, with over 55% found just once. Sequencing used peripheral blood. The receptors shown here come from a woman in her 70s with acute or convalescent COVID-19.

CDR3 sequence (DNA): TGTGCCAGTAAAATTATCGGGACAGGGAAAGGCTACACCTTC. The encoded protein is CASKIIGTGKGYTF. The chain couples TRBV2 to TRBJ1-2, with TRBD1 matching over 9 bases. Germline values: CDR1 SNHLY, CDR2 FYNNEI. The CDR3 runs to 14 residues. V dropped 9 bases and J dropped 8; count of bases not matched to a gene: 13.

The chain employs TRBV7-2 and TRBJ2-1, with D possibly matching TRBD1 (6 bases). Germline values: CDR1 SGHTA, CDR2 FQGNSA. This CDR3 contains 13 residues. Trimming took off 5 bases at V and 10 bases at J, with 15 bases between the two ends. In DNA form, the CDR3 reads TGTGCCAGCAGCCTAGAGGACAGAAACGAGCAGTTCTTC. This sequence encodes CASSLEDRNEQFF.

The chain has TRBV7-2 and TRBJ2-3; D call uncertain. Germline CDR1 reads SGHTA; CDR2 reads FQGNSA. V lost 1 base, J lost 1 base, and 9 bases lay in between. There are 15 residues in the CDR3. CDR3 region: CASSLVLLGTDTQYF. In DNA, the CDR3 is TGTGCCAGCAGCTTAGTACTACTTGGCACAGATACGCAGTATTTT.

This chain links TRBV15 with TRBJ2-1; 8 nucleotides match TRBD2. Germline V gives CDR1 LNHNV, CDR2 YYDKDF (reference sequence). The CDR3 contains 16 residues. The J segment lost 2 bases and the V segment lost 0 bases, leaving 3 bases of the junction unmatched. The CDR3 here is CATSRDKGLAYNEQFF. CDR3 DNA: TGTGCCACCAGCAGAGATAAGGGACTAGCCTACAATGAGCAGTTCTTC.

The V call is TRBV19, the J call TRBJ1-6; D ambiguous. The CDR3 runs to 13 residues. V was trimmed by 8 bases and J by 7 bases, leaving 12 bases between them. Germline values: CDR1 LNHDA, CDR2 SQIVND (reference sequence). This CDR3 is CASRTGRNSPLHF. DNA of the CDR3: TGTGCCAGTCGGACGGGGAGGAATTCACCCCTCCACTTT.

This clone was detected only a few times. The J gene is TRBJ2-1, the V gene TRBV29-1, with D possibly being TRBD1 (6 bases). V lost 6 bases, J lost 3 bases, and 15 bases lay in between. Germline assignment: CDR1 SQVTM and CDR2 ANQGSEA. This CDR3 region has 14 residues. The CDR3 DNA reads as TGCAGCGTCCGGGACACGACCATCTACAATGAGCAGTTCTTC. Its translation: CSVRDTTIYNEQFF.

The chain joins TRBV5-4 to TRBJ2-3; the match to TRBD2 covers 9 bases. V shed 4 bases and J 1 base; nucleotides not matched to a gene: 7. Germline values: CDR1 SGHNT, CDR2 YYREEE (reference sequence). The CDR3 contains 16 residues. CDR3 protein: CASSRSGGQGTDTQYF. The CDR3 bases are TGTGCCAGCAGCAGAAGCGGGGGGCAGGGCACAGATACGCAGTATTTT. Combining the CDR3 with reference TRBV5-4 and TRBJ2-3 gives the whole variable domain ETGVTQSPTHLIKTRGQQVTLRCSSQSGHNTVSWYQQALGQGPQFIFQYYREEENGRGNFPPRFSGLQFPNYSSELNVNALELDDSALYLCASSRSGGQGTDTQYFGPGTRLTVL.

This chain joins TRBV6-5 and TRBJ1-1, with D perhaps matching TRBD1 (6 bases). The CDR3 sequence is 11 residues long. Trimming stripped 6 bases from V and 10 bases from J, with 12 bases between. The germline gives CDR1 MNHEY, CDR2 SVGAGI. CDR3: CASSSNRVAFF. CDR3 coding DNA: TGTGCCAGCAGCTCCAACAGGGTAGCTTTCTTT.

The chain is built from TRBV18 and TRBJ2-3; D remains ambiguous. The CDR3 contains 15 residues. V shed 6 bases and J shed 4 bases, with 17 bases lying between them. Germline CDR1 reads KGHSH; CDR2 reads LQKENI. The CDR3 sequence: CASSLEVVTADTQYF. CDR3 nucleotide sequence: TGTGCCAGCTCCCTCGAAGTAGTAACCGCAGATACGCAGTATTTT.

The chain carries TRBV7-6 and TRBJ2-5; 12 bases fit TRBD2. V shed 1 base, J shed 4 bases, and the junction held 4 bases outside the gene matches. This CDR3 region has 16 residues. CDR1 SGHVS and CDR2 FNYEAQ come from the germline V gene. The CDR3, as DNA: TGTGCCAGCAGCTTAGAGGCTAGCGGGGGGGCAGAGACCCAGTACTTC. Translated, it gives CASSLEASGGAETQYF. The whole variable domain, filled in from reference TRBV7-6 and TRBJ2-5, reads GAGVSQSPRYKVTKRGQDVALRCDPISGHVSLYWYRQALGQGPEFLTYFNYEAQQDKSGLPNDRFSAERPEGSISTLTIQRTEQRDSAMYRCASSLEASGGAETQYFGPGTRLLVL.